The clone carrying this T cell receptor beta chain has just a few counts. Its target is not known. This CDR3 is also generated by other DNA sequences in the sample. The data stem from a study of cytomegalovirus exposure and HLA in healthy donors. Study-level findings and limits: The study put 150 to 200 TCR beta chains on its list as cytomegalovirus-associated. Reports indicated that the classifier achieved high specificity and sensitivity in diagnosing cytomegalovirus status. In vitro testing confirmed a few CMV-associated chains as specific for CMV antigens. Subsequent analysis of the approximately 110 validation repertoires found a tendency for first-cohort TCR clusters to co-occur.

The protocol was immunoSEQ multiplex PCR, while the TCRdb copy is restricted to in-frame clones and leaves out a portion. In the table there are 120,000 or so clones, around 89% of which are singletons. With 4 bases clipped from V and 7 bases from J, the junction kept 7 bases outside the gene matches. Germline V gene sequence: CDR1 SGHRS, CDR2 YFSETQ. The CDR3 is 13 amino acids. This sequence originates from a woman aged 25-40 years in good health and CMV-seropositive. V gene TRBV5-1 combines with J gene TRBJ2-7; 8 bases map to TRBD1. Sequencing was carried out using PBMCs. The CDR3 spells CASSPGQGWEQYF. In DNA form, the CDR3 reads TGCGCCAGCAGCCCTGGACAGGGCTGGGAGCAGTACTTC.